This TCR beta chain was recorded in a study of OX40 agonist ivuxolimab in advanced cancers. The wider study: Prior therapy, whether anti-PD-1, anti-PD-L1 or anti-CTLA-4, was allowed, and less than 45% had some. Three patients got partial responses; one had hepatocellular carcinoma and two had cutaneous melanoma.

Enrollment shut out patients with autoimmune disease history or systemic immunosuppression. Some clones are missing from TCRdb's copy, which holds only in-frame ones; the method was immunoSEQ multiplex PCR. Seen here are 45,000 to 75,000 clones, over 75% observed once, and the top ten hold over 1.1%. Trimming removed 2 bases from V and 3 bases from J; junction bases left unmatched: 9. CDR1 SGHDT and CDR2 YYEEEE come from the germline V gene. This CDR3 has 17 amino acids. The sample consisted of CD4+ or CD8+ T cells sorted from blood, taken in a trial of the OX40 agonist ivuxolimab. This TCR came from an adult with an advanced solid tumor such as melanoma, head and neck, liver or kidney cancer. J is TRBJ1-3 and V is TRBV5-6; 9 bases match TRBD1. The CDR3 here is CASSLSPGTGIGNTIYF. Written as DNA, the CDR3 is TGTGCCAGCAGCTTATCCCCCGGGACAGGGATTGGAAACACCATATATTTT.